These 20 T cell receptor beta chains came from one sample sequenced in a study of identical twins (dated by TCRdb to 2015 to 2016). Library preparation used 5' RACE. The instrument given in TCRdb is Illumina HiSeq 2000. TCRdb took the public reads, trimmed them with fastp at Q25, ran MiXCR for clone calling and kept in-frame beta chains. CDR3 protein sequences are deduplicated, and each keeps its most common genes and DNA. The sample data list some 500,000 distinct CDR3 sequences, and roughly an eighth of these were observed just once. Together, the top ten hold approximately 0.9% of the sample. The sample also formed part of further work on yellow fever vaccine responses in identical twins.

The material sequenced was CD4+ T cells sorted from blood. Receptors originate from a young woman in good health.

The chain links TRBV12-3 or TRBV12-4 to TRBJ2-1; D call uncertain. Between the trimmed V and J ends, which lost 7 bases and 3 bases, there was a span of 16 bases. The CDR3 is 15 amino acids. The CDR3 is CASTSSGGGYNEQFF. DNA for the CDR3: TGTGCCAGCACTTCCTCGGGTGGTGGCTACAATGAGCAGTTCTTC.

This clonotype occurred a few times. The gene calls are TRBV5-1 and TRBJ2-7, with TRBD1 identical over 9 bases. V trimming: 5 bases; J trimming: 3 bases; junction bases outside the gene matches: 6. Germline V gene sequence: CDR1 SGHRS, CDR2 YFSETQ. The CDR3 sequence is 14 residues long. The CDR3 sequence is CASSWTGANYEQYF. The CDR3 DNA reads as TGCGCCAGCAGTTGGACAGGGGCGAACTACGAGCAGTACTTC.

This clonotype turned up a few times. The chain carries TRBV5-5 and TRBJ1-4; TRBD1 matches 7 bases. Germline CDR1 and CDR2: SGHKS and YYEKEE (reference sequence). This CDR3 region has 15 residues. J gave up 3 bases and V 5 bases, and 7 bases lay outside the gene matches. The CDR3 DNA is TGTGCCAGCAGGCGAATGGGACAGCCTAATGAAAAACTGTTTTTT. Translated: CASRRMGQPNEKLFF.

This clonotype was counted between two and nine times. One junction end disagrees with the germline gene, perhaps due to a read error. The chain combines TRBV7-2 with TRBJ2-7; D perhaps matches TRBD1 (6 bases). Germline lookup yields CDR1 SGHTA and CDR2 FQGNSA. CDR3 length equals 14 residues. CDR3 nucleotides: TGTGCCAGCAGCTTAGGTGGACAGACCTACGGGCAGTACTTC. Its translation is CASSLGGQTYGQYF.

The V gene is TRBV19, the J gene TRBJ2-3; D gene unclear. Germline V CDR1 and CDR2: LNHDA, SQIVND (reference sequence). The V gene lost 3 bases and the J gene lost 2 bases, with 9 bases spanning the gap. This CDR3 region has 14 residues. CDR3 sequence: CASSINYFTDTQYF. The DNA of the CDR3 is TGTGCCAGTAGTATTAACTACTTCACAGATACGCAGTATTTT.

A few counts support this clonotype. The gene calls are TRBV11-3 and TRBJ2-1; 13 bases map to TRBD2. Germline loops: CDR1 SGHNT, CDR2 YENEEA. The V segment lost 4 bases and the J segment 8 bases; nucleotides outside the gene matches: 5. This CDR3 is 15 amino acids long. CDR3 DNA sequence: TGTGCCAGCAGCTCTAGACTAGCGGGGGGACATGAGCAGTTCTTC. The encoded protein is CASSSRLAGGHEQFF.

This clonotype was counted between two and nine times. This rearrangement joins TRBV28 to TRBJ2-7; TRBD1 might be the D (6 bases). Trimming cost V 2 bases and J 3 bases, with 14 bases left between them. The CDR3 is 15 amino acids. Germline-derived CDR1 and CDR2 are MDHEN and SYDVKM. CDR3 amino acids: CASSLQRGLNYEQYF. CDR3 nucleotides: TGTGCCAGCAGTTTACAAAGGGGGTTAAACTACGAGCAGTACTTC.

The table lists this clonotype with a few counts. The J gene is TRBJ2-2, the V gene TRBV27; the D gene is possibly TRBD1 (6 bases). The CDR3 runs 15 residues. V lost 8 bases and J lost 0, with 13 bases in between. Germline-derived CDR1 and CDR2 are MNHEY and SMNVEV (reference sequence). The CDR3 DNA sequence: TGTGCCAGCCACCCCGGGACACCGAACACCGGGGAGCTGTTTTTT. This translates into CASHPGTPNTGELFF.

This clonotype was found a few times. The chain recombines TRBV6-2 or TRBV6-3 with TRBJ2-1; D gene unclear. The V gene lost 6 bases and the J gene lost 12 bases, with 15 bases spanning the gap. The CDR3 covers 12 residues. Looked up from germline, CDR1 is MNHEY and CDR2 is SVGEGT. The CDR3 is CASSSSGIGQFF. In DNA, the CDR3 is TGTGCCAGCAGCTCGTCAGGAATTGGGCAGTTCTTC.

This clonotype was seen a single time. The chain recombines TRBV28 with TRBJ2-3; D call uncertain. This CDR3 is built from 16 residues. V gave up 5 bases and J gave up 0 bases, with 15 bases separating them. Germline V gene sequence: CDR1 MDHEN, CDR2 SYDVKM. CDR3 bases: TGTGCCAGCAGTCGAGATGCCTTAAGAAGCACAGATACGCAGTATTTT. It specifies CASSRDALRSTDTQYF.

This clonotype has just a few counts. The chain couples TRBV28 to TRBJ2-7; either TRBD1 or TRBD2 may fit D (6 bases each). Germline V gene data show CDR1 as MDHEN and CDR2 as SYDVKM. V dropped 3 bases and J dropped 0 bases, with 12 bases sitting between them. The CDR3 is 15 residues long. The CDR3 nucleotides are TGTGCCAGCAGTTTGGGGGGCCCTCGCTCCTACGAGCAGTACTTC. Residues: CASSLGGPRSYEQYF.

J is TRBJ2-6 and V is TRBV6-5; D is unresolved. The CDR3 has 12 residues. Per germline, CDR1 MNHEY and CDR2 SVGAGI. The V end was cut by 8 bases, the J end by 1 base, with 3 bases between. The CDR3 loop reads CASASGANVLTF. CDR3 in DNA: TGTGCCAGCGCTTCTGGGGCCAACGTCCTGACTTTC.

The V gene is TRBV2, the J gene TRBJ2-1; 11 bases are a match to TRBD2. The ends lost 7 bases at V and 9 bases at J; junction bases unmatched: 11. The CDR3 runs to 15 residues. Germline loops: CDR1 SNHLY, CDR2 FYNNEI. This CDR3 reads CASTETSGGGGEQFF. The CDR3 DNA reads as TGTGCCAGCACCGAAACTAGCGGGGGAGGTGGTGAGCAGTTCTTC.

The genes are TRBV4-3 and TRBJ2-7; D remains ambiguous. The germline CDR1 and CDR2 sequences are LGHNA and YSLEER. The germline V and J ends were trimmed by 0 bases and 0 bases, with 12 bases remaining between them. The length of the CDR3 is 16 residues. The CDR3 protein is CASSQDSGPGSYEQYF. CDR3 sequence (DNA): TGCGCCAGCAGCCAAGACTCTGGGCCGGGCTCCTACGAGCAGTACTTC.

The V call is TRBV12-3 or TRBV12-4, the J call TRBJ2-3; the match to TRBD1 covers 9 bases. Trimming took 4 bases from V and 2 from J; bases not matched to a gene: 13. CDR3 length equals 18 residues. CDR3 DNA: TGTGCCAGCAGTTCGAACTCTCCGGGACAGGGAAACACAGATACGCAGTATTTT. The encoded protein is CASSSNSPGQGNTDTQYF.

This clonotype was seen a few times. The J gene is TRBJ2-3, the V gene TRBV2; D not certain. The germline gives CDR1 SNHLY, CDR2 FYNNEI. V was trimmed by 2 bases and J by 0 bases, leaving 15 bases between them. The CDR3 has 17 amino acids. CDR3 loop: CASSELRGLASTDTQYF. The CDR3 nucleotides are TGTGCCAGCAGTGAACTGCGTGGGCTCGCTAGCACAGATACGCAGTATTTT.

The V and J genes are TRBV6-5 and TRBJ2-3, with D maybe TRBD1 (5 bases). The germline CDR1 and CDR2 sequences are MNHEY and SVGAGI. The CDR3 runs to 15 residues. Trimming took off 2 bases at V and 5 bases at J, with 14 bases between the two ends. This chain's CDR3 is CASSYDSGPGDTQYF. The CDR3 nucleotides are TGTGCCAGCAGTTACGACTCAGGGCCGGGAGATACGCAGTATTTT.

This clonotype was seen a few times. CDR3 nucleotide sequence: TGTGCCAGCAGCTCCTGGGGGGTTTTGAATGAGCAGTTCTTC. Its translation: CASSSWGVLNEQFF. J is TRBJ2-1 and V is TRBV5-8; D may be TRBD2 (6 bases). The CDR3 contains 14 residues. Per the germline V gene, CDR1 is SGHTS and CDR2 is YDEGEE. V dropped 3 bases and J dropped 7 bases, with 14 bases sitting between them. Full variable domain (rest looked up from reference TRBV5-8 and TRBJ2-1): EAGVTQSPTHLIKTRGQQATLRCSPISGHTSVYWYQQALGLGLQFLLWYDEGEERNRGNFPPRFSGRQFPNYSSELNVNALELEDSALYLCASSSWGVLNEQFFGPGTRLTVL.

This clonotype was recorded many times. The chain has TRBV4-3 and TRBJ2-3, with 7 nucleotides matching TRBD2. CDR1 is LGHNA, CDR2 YSLEER, per germline. V was clipped by 0 bases and J by 2 bases; unmatched bases: 5. This CDR3 comprises 16 residues. The CDR3 is CASSQDGGGNTDTQYF. As DNA, the CDR3 is TGCGCCAGCAGCCAAGATGGGGGGGGAAACACAGATACGCAGTATTTT.

The J gene is TRBJ2-7, the V gene TRBV20-1; 9 bases are shared with TRBD2. The germline V gene has CDR1 DFQATT and CDR2 SNEGSKA (reference sequence). J was trimmed by 3 bases and V by 4 bases; bases with no gene match: 7. This CDR3 comprises 14 residues. CDR3 DNA sequence: TGCAGTGCTAAATCGACTAGCGGAAACTACGAGCAGTACTTC. The encoded protein is CSAKSTSGNYEQYF.